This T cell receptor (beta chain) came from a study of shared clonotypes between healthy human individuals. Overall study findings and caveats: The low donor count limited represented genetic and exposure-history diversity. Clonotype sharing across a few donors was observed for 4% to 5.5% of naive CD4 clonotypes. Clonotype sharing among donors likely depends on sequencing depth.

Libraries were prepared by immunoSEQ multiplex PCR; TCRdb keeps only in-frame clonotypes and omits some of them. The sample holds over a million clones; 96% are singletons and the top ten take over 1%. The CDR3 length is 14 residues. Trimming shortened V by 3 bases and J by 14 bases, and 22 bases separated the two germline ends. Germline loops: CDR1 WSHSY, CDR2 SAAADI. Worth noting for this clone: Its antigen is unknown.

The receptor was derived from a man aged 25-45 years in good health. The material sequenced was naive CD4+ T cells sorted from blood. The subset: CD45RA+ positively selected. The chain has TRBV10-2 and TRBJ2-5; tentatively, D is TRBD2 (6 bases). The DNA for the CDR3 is TGCGCCAGCAGTGATGCCCGGGACTCACGGCAGGGTTACTTC. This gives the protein CASSDARDSRQGYF.